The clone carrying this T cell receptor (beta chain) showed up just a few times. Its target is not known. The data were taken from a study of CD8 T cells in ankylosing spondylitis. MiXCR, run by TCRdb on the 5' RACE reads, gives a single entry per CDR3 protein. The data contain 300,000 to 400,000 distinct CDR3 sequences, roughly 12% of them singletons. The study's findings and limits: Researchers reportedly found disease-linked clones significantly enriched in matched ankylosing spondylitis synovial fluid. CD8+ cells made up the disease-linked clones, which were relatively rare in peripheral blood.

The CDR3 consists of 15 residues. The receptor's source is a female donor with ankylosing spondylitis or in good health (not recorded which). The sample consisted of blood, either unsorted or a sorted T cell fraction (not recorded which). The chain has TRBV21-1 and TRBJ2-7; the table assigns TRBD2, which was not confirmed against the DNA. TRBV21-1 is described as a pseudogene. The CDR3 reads CASSKEDGPSYEQYF. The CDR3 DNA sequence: TGTGCCAGCAGCAAAGAGGACGGGCCCTCCTACGAGCAGTACTTC.